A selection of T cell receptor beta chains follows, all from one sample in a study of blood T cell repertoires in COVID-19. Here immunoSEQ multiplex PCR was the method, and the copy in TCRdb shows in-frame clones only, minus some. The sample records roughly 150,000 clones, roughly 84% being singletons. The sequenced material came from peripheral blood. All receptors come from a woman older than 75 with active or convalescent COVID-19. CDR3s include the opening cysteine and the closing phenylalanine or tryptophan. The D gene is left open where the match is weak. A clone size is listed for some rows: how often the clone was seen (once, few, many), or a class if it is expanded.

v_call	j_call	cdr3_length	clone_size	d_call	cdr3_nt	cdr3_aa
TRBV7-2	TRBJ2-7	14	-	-	TGTGCCAGCAGCCTTCGATGGGGGCGGAGCGAGCAGTACTTC	CASSLRWGRSEQYF
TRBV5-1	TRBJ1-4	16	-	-	TGCGCCAGCAGCCCGCAGGGACTGGGGATAAATGAAAAACTGTTTTTT	CASSPQGLGINEKLFF
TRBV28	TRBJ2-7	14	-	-	TGTGCCAGCAGTTCAGGAGGGAGGCTGTCCGAGCAGTACTTC	CASSSGGRLSEQYF
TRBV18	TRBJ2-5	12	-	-	TGTGCCAGCTCACCCGGGGAGGAGACCCAGTACTTC	CASSPGEETQYF
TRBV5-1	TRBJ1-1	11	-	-	TGCGCCAGCGGGGGCGGCACTGAAGCTTTCTTT	CASGGGTEAFF
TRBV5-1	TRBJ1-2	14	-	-	TGCGCCAGCAGCTTGATTAGAGCTAACTATGGCTACACCTTC	CASSLIRANYGYTF
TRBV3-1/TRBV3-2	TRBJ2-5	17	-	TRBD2	TGTGCCAGCAGCCAAGTGTCGGGGGGAACCCAACAAGAGACCCAGTACTTC	CASSQVSGGTQQETQYF
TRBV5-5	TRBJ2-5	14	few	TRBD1	TGTGCCAGCAGCTCCCGGACAGGGAGCGAGACCCAGTACTTC	CASSSRTGSETQYF
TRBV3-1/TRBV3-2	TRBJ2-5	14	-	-	TGTGCCAGCAGCCAGAACAGGGCACAAGAGACCCAGTACTTC	CASSQNRAQETQYF
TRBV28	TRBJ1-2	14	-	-	TGTGCCAGCAGTCCCTCGGGTAGGCCCTATGGCTACACCTTC	CASSPSGRPYGYTF
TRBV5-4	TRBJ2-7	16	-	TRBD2	TGTGCCAGCAGCCCCGACGCGGGGGACCGGATCTACGAGCAGTACTTC	CASSPDAGDRIYEQYF
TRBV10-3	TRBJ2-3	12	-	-	TGTGCCATCAGCGCTGAGACAGATACGCAGTATTTT	CAISAETDTQYF
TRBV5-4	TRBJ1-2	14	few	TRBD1	TGTGCCAGCAGCTTGGTGGGACAGAACTATGGCTACACCTTC	CASSLVGQNYGYTF
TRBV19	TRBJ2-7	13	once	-	TGTGCCAGTAATGGGGGGACCTCCTACGAGCAGTACTTC	CASNGGTSYEQYF
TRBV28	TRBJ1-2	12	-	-	TGTGCCAGCAGACGGGTTAACTATGGCTACACCTTC	CASRRVNYGYTF
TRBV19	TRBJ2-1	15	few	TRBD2	TGTGCCAGTAGCCTGGGAGCTAGCGGAAACAATGAGCAGTTCTTC	CASSLGASGNNEQFF
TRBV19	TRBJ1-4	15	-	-	TGTGCCAGTAGTACCGGGACTGCAACTAATGAAAAACTGTTTTTT	CASSTGTATNEKLFF
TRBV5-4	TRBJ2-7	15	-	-	TGTGCCAGCAGCTCCGGGGGTGAGGGGTTGTACGAGCAGTACTTC	CASSSGGEGLYEQYF
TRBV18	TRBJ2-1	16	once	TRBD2	TGTGCCAGCTCATCCATAGCGGGAGGGCCGATTGATGAGCAGTTCTTC	CASSSIAGGPIDEQFF
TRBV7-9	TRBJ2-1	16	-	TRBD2	TGTGCCAGCAGCTTAGGAGGACTAGCGGGAGTGGGTGAGCAGTTCTTC	CASSLGGLAGVGEQFF
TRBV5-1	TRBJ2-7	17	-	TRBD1	TGCGCCAGCAGCAATGCCGGGACAGGGGATCCCTCCTACGAGCAGTACTTC	CASSNAGTGDPSYEQYF
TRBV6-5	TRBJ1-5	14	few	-	TGTGCCAGCAGTTACTCCGGGGGTGATCAGCCCCAGCATTTT	CASSYSGGDQPQHF
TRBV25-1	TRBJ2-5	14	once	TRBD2	TGTGCCAGCAGTGGAACTAGCGGGAGAGAGACCCAGTACTTC	CASSGTSGRETQYF
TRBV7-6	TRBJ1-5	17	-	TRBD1	TGTGCCAGCAGCTTAGCAGGCGGACAGGATAGCAATCAGCCCCAGCATTTT	CASSLAGGQDSNQPQHF
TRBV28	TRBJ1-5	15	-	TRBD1	TGTGCCAGCAGTTCGGGACAGGGAAGAGGTCAGCCCCAGCATTTT	CASSSGQGRGQPQHF
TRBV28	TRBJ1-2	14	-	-	TGTGCCAGCATGAGGAATCAGAGCCCCTATGGCTACACCTTC	CASMRNQSPYGYTF
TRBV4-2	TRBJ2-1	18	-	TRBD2	TGTGCCAGCAGCCAAGATAGTAGCAGCGGGAGGCGGGGCAATGAGCAGTTCTTC	CASSQDSSSGRRGNEQFF
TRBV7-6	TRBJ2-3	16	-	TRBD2	TGTGCCAGCAGCTTAGTTGGGGGGGGTCGTTCAGATACGCAGTATTTT	CASSLVGGGRSDTQYF
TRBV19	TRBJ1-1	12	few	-	TGTGCCAGTAGTATTAAACCCTACGAAGCTTTCTTT	CASSIKPYEAFF
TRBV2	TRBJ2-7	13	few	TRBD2	TGTGCCAGCAGTCTCGCGGGAGGGCGCGAGCAGTACTTC	CASSLAGGREQYF
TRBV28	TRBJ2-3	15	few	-	TGTGCCAGCAGTTTACCAACTACTAGCACAGATACGCAGTATTTT	CASSLPTTSTDTQYF
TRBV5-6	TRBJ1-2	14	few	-	TGTGCCAGCAGCTTGGTTTCCGGGTTCAGAGGCTACACCTTC	CASSLVSGFRGYTF
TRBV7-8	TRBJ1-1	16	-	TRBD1	TGTGCCAGCAGCACCCCCAGGGGGTCTGGGAACACTGAAGCTTTCTTT	CASSTPRGSGNTEAFF
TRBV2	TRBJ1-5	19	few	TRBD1	TGTGCCAGCAGTGAATGGCGGGACAGGGTTGGAGTTGGCAATCAGCCCCAGCATTTT	CASSEWRDRVGVGNQPQHF
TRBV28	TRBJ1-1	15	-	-	TGTGCCAGCAGTTTATCGGCAGGGATCGTCACTGAAGCTTTCTTT	CASSLSAGIVTEAFF
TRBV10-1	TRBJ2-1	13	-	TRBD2	TGCGCCAGCGCCGCTTCCAGCGGGATTGAGCAGTTCTTC	CASAASSGIEQFF